This TCR beta chain was captured by sequencing in a study of T cell changes during pregnancy in multiple sclerosis. Assay: immunoSEQ multiplex PCR; the TCRdb copy retains only in-frame clones and omits some. The sample shows around 15,000 clones, roughly 93% of them seen only once. The length of the CDR3 is 16 residues. Germline V CDR1 and CDR2: ENHRY, SYGVKD. Unmatched junction bases numbered 13, after V lost 8 bases and J lost 6 bases. The source is a female donor in good health, enrolled as a control in a pregnancy study. Source: peripheral blood, taken in the second trimester of pregnancy. V gene TRBV10-3 combines with J gene TRBJ1-2; 12 positions agree with TRBD1. CDR3 nucleotide sequence: TGTGCCATCGGGGGCTCCGGGACAGGGGGCGCGAATGGCTACACCTTC. Protein: CAIGGSGTGGANGYTF.